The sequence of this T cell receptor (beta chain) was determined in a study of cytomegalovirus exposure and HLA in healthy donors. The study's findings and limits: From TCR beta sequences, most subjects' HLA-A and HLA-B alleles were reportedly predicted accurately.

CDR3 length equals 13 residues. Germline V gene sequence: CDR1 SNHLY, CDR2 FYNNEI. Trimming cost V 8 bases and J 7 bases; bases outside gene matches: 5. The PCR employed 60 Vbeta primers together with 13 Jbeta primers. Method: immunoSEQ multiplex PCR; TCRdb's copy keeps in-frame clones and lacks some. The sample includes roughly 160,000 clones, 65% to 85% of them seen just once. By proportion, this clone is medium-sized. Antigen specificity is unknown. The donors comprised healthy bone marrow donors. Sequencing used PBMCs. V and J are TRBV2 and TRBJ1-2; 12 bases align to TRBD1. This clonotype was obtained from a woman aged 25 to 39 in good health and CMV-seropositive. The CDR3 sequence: CASSGTGGFGYTF. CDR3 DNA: TGTGCCAGCTCCGGGACAGGGGGCTTTGGCTACACCTTC.